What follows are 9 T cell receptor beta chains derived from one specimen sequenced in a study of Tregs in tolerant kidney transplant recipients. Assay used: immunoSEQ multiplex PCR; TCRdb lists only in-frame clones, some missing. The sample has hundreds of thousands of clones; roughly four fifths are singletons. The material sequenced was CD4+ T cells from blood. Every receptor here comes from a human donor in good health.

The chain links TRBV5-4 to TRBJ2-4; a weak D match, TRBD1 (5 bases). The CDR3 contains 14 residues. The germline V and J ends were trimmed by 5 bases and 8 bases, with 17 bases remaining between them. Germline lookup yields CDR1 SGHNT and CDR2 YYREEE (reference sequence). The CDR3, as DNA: TGTGCCAGCAGTTCTACAGCTTCCAGGGACATTCAGTACTTC. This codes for CASSSTASRDIQYF.

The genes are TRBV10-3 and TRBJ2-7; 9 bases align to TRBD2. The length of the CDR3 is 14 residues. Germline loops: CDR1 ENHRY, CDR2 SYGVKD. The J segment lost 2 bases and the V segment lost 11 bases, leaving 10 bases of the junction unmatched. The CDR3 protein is CAAKASGATYEQYF. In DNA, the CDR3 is TGTGCCGCCAAAGCTAGCGGGGCAACCTACGAGCAGTACTTC.

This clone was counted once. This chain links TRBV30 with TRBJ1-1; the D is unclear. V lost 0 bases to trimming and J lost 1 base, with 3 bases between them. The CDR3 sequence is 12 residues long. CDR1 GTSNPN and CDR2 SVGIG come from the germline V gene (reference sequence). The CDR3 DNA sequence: TGTGCCTGGAGTGTAACGAACACTGAAGCTTTCTTT. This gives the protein CAWSVTNTEAFF.

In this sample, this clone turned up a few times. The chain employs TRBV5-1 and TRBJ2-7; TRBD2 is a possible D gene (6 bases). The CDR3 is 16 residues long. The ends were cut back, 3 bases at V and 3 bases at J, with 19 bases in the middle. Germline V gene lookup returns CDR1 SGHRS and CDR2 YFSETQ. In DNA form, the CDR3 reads TGCGCCAGCAGCTGGGGCGCGGGCGGGGCGATCTACGAGCAGTACTTC. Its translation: CASSWGAGGAIYEQYF.

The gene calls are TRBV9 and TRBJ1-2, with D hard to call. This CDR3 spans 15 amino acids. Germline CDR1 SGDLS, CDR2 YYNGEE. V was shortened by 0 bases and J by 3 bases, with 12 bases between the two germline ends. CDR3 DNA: TGTGCCAGCAGCGTAGCCCCAGGCGAAGACTATGGCTACACCTTC. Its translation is CASSVAPGEDYGYTF.

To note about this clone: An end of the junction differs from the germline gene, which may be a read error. CDR3: CASSLEPSRGRSYKSPLHF. The CDR3 coding sequence is TGTGCCAGCAGCTTGGAACCCTCTCGGGGGAGGTCCTATAAATCACCCCTCCACTTT. The genes are TRBV5-4 and TRBJ1-6, with D possibly TRBD1 on 5 matching bases. Germline V gene data show CDR1 as SGHNT and CDR2 as YYREEE (reference sequence). The CDR3 is made up of 19 amino acids.

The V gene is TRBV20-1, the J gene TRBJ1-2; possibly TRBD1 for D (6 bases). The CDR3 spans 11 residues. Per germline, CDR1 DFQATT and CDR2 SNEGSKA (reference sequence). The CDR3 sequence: CSPIAGGDYTF. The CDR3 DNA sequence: TGCAGCCCGATAGCCGGGGGCGACTACACCTTC.

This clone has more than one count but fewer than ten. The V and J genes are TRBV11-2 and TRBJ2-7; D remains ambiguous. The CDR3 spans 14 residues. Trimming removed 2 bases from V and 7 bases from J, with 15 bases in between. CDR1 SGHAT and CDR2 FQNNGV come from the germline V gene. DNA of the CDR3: TGTGCCAGCAGCTTATGGTACCGCGTCTATGAGCAGTACTTC. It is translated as CASSLWYRVYEQYF.

The CDR3: CASSLLVGGHPPATNEKLFF. The CDR3 DNA sequence: TGCGCCAGCAGCCTTCTGGTGGGGGGACACCCGCCTGCAACTAATGAAAAACTGTTTTTT. The genes are TRBV4-1 and TRBJ1-4, with a possible D match to TRBD1 (6 bases). The CDR3 extends over 20 amino acids. The V end lost 4 bases, the J end lost 0 bases, and 24 bases lay between the germline ends. Germline V gene sequence: CDR1 MGHRA, CDR2 YSYEKL.